This section outlines one T cell receptor beta chain sequence together with its context. Its antigen is still unknown. No qualities accompany the bases; no much larger clone lies one base away. Germline trimming: 4 bases from V, 12 bases from J; junction bases outside gene matches: 7. According to the germline V gene (reference sequence), CDR1 reads GTSNPN and CDR2 reads SVGIG. The CDR3 measures 11 amino acids from cysteine to phenylalanine. The CDR3 DNA has 33 bases and is translated from base 1. This entry is derived from a study of OX40 agonist ivuxolimab in advanced cancers. Notes on the research overall: Ivuxolimab, which targeted the costimulatory receptor OX40 (CD134), was an agonistic, fully human IgG2 monoclonal antibody. Intravenous ivuxolimab was administered to patients every 2 weeks at six dose levels: 0.01, 0.1, 0.3, 1.5, 3 and 10 mg/kg. Of the approximately 54 dose-escalation patients, hepatocellular carcinoma was present in approximately 20, melanoma in around 15, renal cell carcinoma in 9 and head and neck cancer in 9. The dose-escalation cohort was 80% to 90% male with a mean age of approximately 60 years, ranging from roughly 20 to 85. Prior anti-PD-1, anti-PD-L1 or anti-CTLA-4 therapy was permitted, and approximately 41% of dose-escalation patients had received checkpoint inhibitors. Three dose-escalation patients achieved partial responses, one with hepatocellular carcinoma and two with cutaneous melanoma. Peripheral TCRbeta sequencing was intended to test whether TCR sequence diversity was altered and clonal T-cell expansion was caused by ivuxolimab. The paper covers the monotherapy dose-escalation part of the phase I ivuxolimab trial, which included N of about 56 patients. The paper's findings and limits, for the study overall: Low levels of normalized T-cell clonal expansion were also seen in some patients who did not respond. At doses of 0.1 to 3.0 mg/kg, clonal expansion of both CD4+ and CD8+ T cells in blood was seen between baseline and week 6. In the 0.1-3.0 mg/kg groups, partial responders were among the patients with the lowest normalized peripheral clonal expansion, particularly in CD8+ T cells. After ivuxolimab, more expanded clones were found on average in CD8+ T cells than in CD4+ T cells. The antigen specificity of the clonally expanded peripheral T cells was not determined.

The trial excluded patients who had a history of autoimmune disease or who were on systemic immunosuppression. Peripheral blood for TCR sequencing was collected from all dose cohorts at baseline, on cycle 4 day 1, and on cycle 7 day 1. The samples were drawn from a first-in-human, open-label, multicenter phase I dose-escalation trial of ivuxolimab. Adults with locally advanced or metastatic head and neck squamous cell, hepatocellular, melanoma or renal cell carcinoma were enrolled in the trial. Before TCR sequencing, CD4+ T cells and CD8+ T cells were sorted from peripheral blood as separate populations. Genomic DNA was extracted from sorted cells for sequencing of the TCRbeta CDR3 region. TCRbeta CDR3 regions were sequenced using the immunoSEQ Assay. Imported from immuneACCESS, the table was reduced by TCRdb to in-frame sequences with V and J called. These copies leave out some clones; in studies compared against another copy, an unresolved V gene accounts for under half, and the cause of the remainder is not known. The sample yields nearly 80,000 clones; approximately 85% were counted once. 3% to 4.5% of the sample goes to the ten largest clones.

The sample consisted of CD4+ or CD8+ T cells sorted from blood, taken in a trial of the OX40 agonist ivuxolimab. The V and J genes are TRBV30 and TRBJ2-3; TRBD1 fits 7 bases in the junction. The sequence was obtained from an adult with an advanced solid tumor such as melanoma, head and neck, liver or kidney cancer. The DNA is TGTGCCTGGAACACAGGGGAGCGCCAGTATTTT. It codes for CAWNTGERQYF.